This T cell receptor beta chain was found in a study of OX40 agonist ivuxolimab in advanced cancers. Study information: A diagnosis of hepatocellular carcinoma, melanoma, renal cell or head and neck cancer was present in dose-escalation patients.

Measured with immunoSEQ multiplex PCR; TCRdb has only the in-frame clones, and not every one. The sample shows approximately 94,000 clones, around 93% of them seen only once. Study-level results: Some nonresponders additionally presented with little normalized T-cell clonal expansion.

This clone was observed once. As yet, its antigen is unknown. Trimming at V came to 0 bases and at J to 5 bases, leaving 1 base not matched to a gene. CDR1 and CDR2 (germline): SGHAT, FQNNGV. The CDR3 loop spans 15 amino acids. The TCR comes from an adult with an advanced solid tumor such as melanoma, head and neck, liver or kidney cancer. V and J are TRBV11-2 and TRBJ2-1; TRBD2 matches at 10 bases. The sequencing used CD4+ or CD8+ T cells sorted from blood, collected in a trial of the OX40 agonist ivuxolimab. CDR3 coding DNA: TGTGCCAGCAGCTTAGAACTAGCGGGGAACAATGAGCAGTTCTTC. This gives the protein CASSLELAGNNEQFF.